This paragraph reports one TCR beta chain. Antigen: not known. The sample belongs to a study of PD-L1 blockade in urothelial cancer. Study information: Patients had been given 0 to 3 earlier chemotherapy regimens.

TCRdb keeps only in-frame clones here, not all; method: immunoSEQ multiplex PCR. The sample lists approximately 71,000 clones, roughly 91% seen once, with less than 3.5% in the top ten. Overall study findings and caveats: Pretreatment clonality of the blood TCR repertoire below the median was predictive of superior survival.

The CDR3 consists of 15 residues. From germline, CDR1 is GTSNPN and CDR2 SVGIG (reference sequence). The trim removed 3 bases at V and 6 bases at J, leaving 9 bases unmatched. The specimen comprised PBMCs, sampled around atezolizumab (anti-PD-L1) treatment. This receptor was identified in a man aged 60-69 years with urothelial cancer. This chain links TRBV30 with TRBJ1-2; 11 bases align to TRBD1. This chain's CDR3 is CAWRRGRTGGDGYTF. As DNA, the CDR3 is TGTGCCTGGAGAAGGGGTAGGACAGGGGGCGATGGCTACACCTTC.